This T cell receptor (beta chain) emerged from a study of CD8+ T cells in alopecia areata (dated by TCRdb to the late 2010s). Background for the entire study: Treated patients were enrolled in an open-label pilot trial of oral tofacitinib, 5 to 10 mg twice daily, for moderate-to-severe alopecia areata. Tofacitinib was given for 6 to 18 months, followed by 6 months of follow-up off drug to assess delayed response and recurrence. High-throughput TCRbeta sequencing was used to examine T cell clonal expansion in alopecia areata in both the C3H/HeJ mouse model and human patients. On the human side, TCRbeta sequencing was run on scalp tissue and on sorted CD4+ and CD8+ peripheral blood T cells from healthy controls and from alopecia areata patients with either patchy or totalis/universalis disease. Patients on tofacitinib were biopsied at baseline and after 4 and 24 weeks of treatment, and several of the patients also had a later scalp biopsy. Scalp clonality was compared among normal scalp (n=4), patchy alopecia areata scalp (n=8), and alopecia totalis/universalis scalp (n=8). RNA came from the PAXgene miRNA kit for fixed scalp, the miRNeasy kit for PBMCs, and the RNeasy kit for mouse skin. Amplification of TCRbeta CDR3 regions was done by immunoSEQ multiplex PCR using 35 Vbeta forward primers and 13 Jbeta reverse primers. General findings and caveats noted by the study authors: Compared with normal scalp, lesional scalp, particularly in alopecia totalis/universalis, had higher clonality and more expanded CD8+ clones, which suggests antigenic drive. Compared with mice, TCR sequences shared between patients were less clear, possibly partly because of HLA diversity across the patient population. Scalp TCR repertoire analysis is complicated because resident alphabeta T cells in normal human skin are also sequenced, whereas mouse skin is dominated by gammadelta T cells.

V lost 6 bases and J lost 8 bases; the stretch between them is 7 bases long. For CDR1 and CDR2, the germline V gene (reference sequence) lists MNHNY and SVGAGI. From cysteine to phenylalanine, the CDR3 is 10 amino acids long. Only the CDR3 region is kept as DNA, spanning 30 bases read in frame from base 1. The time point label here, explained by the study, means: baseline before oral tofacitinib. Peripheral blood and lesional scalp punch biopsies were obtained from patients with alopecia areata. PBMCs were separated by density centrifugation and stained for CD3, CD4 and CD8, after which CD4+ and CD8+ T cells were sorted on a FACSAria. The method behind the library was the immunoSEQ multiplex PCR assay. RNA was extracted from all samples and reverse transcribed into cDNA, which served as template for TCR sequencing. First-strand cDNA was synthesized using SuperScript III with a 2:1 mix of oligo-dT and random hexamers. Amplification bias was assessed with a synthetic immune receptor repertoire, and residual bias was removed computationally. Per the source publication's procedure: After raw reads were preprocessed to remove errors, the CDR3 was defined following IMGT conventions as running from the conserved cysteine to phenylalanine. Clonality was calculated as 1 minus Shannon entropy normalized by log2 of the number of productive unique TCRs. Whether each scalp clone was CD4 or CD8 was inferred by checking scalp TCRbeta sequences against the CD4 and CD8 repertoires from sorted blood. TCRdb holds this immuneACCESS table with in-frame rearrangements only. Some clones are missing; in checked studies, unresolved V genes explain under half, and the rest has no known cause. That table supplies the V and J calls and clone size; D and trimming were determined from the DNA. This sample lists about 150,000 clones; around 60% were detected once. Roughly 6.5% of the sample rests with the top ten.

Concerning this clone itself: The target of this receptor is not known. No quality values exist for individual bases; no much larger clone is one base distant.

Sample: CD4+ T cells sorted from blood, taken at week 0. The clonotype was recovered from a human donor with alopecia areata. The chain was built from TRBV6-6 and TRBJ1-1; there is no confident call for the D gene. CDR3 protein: CASRLQEAFF. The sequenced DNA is TGTGCCAGCAGGCTACAAGAAGCTTTCTTT.